This paragraph covers one TCR beta chain sequence. The antigen remains unidentified. This sample was taken from a study of monozygotic twins with inflammatory bowel disease. The study, taken as a whole, reports: Comparison of concordant versus discordant twins revealed no difference in repertoire similarity, possibly due to limited power.

The CDR3 has 14 amino acids. The TCR libraries each used total RNA (roughly 4,000 ng per library). Two nested PCRs, of about 16 and 10 cycles, processed TCRalpha and TCRbeta cDNA. TCRdb reworked the 5' RACE reads into one entry per CDR3 protein, no DNA. There are about 420,000 distinct CDR3 sequences in the sample, with 2% to 2.5% held by the top ten. The specimen sequenced was blood. The chain employs TRBV12-3 or TRBV12-4 and TRBJ2-1; lacking DNA, the TRBD1 call made by TCRdb goes unchecked. This receptor was identified in a human donor with ulcerative colitis or Crohn's disease, or a healthy co-twin of an affected twin (not recorded which). The CDR3 loop reads CASSGGLSYNEQFF.